The entry that follows covers one T cell receptor beta chain sequence. The antigen remains unidentified. The sample is drawn from a study of cytotoxic CD8 clonotypes in ibrutinib-treated CLL. In the study overall: Response samples were taken after a median about 12 months of treatment, range 6 to 36.

Profiled with immunoSEQ multiplex PCR; TCRdb holds only in-frame clones, not every one. The sample lists around 250,000 clones; under 80% were seen once. Study findings and constraints: Against age-matched healthy donors, baseline clonality ran higher and tracked circulating CD8+ T-cell counts. Contraction or stability on treatment was seen for public clonotypes, which were uncommon.

PBMCs were cryopreserved, and 2 to 2.5 micrograms of genomic DNA from them went into TCR beta libraries. CDR1 and CDR2 (germline): KGHSH, LQKENI. This CDR3 comprises 13 residues. With 2 bases removed from V and 6 bases from J, the gap between germline ends came to 10 bases. The receptor was isolated from a human donor with chronic lymphocytic leukemia. The sequencing here drew on PBMCs, taken after 24 months of ibrutinib treatment. V and J are TRBV18 and TRBJ1-1; D ambiguous. This chain's CDR3 is CASSPDPGAEAFF. In DNA, the CDR3 is TGTGCCAGCTCACCAGACCCTGGGGCTGAAGCTTTCTTT.